Listed here are 14 T cell receptor beta chains from one sample, sequenced in a study of T cells after posttransplantation cyclophosphamide. TCRdb's copy holds only in-frame clones and misses some; the assay was immunoSEQ multiplex PCR. Singletons are absent from the sample, which has some 40,000 clones. Sample: PBMCs. The source of these receptors is a man aged 30 to 45 in good health and a related stem cell transplant donor.

This clone was recorded at least ten times. The DNA for the CDR3 is TGTGCCAGCAGCGTCGTCAAGGGGGCAACAGATACGCAGTATTTT. This translates into CASSVVKGATDTQYF. The chain has TRBV7-3 and TRBJ2-3; TRBD1 matches 7 bases. Germline CDR1 SGHTA, CDR2 FQGTGA. Germline trimming cut 5 bases from V and 3 bases from J; bases unmatched to any gene: 8. The CDR3 extends over 15 amino acids.

Ten or more counts support this clone. The chain links TRBV5-1 to TRBJ1-3; 8 nucleotides align to TRBD1. V lost 1 base to trimming and J lost 3 bases; unmatched junction nucleotides: 9. Germline V lookup: CDR1 SGHRS, CDR2 YFSETQ. The CDR3 is 17 residues long. In DNA form, the CDR3 reads TGCGCCAGCAGCTTGTTCCAGGGGGCAACGCTTGGAAACACCATATATTTT. This translates into CASSLFQGATLGNTIYF.

This clone appeared many times. This chain connects TRBV2 to TRBJ2-3, with 9 nucleotides matching TRBD1. Germline V gives CDR1 SNHLY, CDR2 FYNNEI. V gave up 6 bases and J gave up 2 bases; unmatched junction bases: 9. The CDR3 is 16 amino acids. The CDR3 is CASSPTDRGYTDTQYF. The DNA for the CDR3 is TGTGCCAGCAGCCCCACGGACAGGGGTTACACAGATACGCAGTATTTT.

This clone was recorded at least ten times. The chain uses TRBV7-2 and TRBJ2-6; 7 nucleotides agree with TRBD2. Trimming removed 5 bases from V and 4 bases from J; junction bases left unmatched: 8. The CDR3 has 16 amino acids. Germline V gene data show CDR1 as SGHTA and CDR2 as FQGNSA. As DNA, the CDR3 is TGTGCCAGCAGCCCGGTGGGGGGGACCGGGGCCAACGTCCTGACTTTC. It translates to CASSPVGGTGANVLTF. Looking up the rest from reference TRBV7-2 and TRBJ2-6 gives the full variable domain: GAGVSQSPSNKVTEKGKDVELRCDPISGHTALYWYRQSLGQGLEFLIYFQGNSAPDKSGLPSDRFSAERTGGSVSTLTIQRTQQEDSAVYLCASSPVGGTGANVLTFGAGSRLTVL.

This clone was observed at least ten times. The gene calls are TRBV11-2 and TRBJ1-2, with 7 bases lining up with TRBD1. Per germline, CDR1 SGHAT and CDR2 FQNNGV. The CDR3 loop spans 15 amino acids. The V segment lost 7 bases and the J segment 5 bases; nucleotides outside the gene matches: 13. The CDR3 bases are TGTGCCAGCACTGGACTCTTACAGGGGTTGTATGGCTACACCTTC. Amino acids: CASTGLLQGLYGYTF.

The table lists this clone with many counts. The gene calls are TRBV27 and TRBJ2-1, with 8 bases lining up with TRBD2. The CDR3 is made up of 15 amino acids. With 7 bases clipped from V and 4 bases from J, the junction kept 9 bases outside the gene matches. Germline CDR1 MNHEY, CDR2 SMNVEV (reference sequence). CDR3 sequence: CASMEGGGIYNEQFF. The DNA for the CDR3 is TGTGCCAGCATGGAAGGCGGGGGGATTTACAATGAGCAGTTCTTC.

There are many counts of this clone. J is TRBJ1-4 and V is TRBV4-2; 10 bases are a match to TRBD1. The V gene's germline CDR1 is LGHNA and CDR2 YNFKEQ. This CDR3 spans 15 amino acids. Trimming removed 4 bases from V and 8 bases from J; junction bases left unmatched: 7. CDR3 sequence: CASSPNGGQGEKLFF. The CDR3 DNA reads as TGTGCCAGCAGCCCAAACGGGGGACAGGGGGAAAAACTGTTTTTT.

The chain is built from TRBV28 and TRBJ2-7; 8 bases fit TRBD1. The germline CDR1 and CDR2 sequences are MDHEN and SYDVKM. Trimming removed 3 bases from V and 3 bases from J; junction bases left unmatched: 7. The CDR3 is made up of 15 amino acids. CDR3 sequence reads: CASSLPRGLFYEQYF. The CDR3 bases are TGTGCCAGCAGTTTGCCCAGGGGGCTCTTCTACGAGCAGTACTTC. The full variable domain, its missing parts supplied by reference TRBV28 and TRBJ2-7, is DVKVTQSSRYLVKRTGEKVFLECVQDMDHENMFWYRQDPGLGLRLIYFSYDVKMKEKGDIPEGYSVSREKKERFSLILESASTNQTSMYLCASSLPRGLFYEQYFGPGTRLTVT.

This clone was counted many times. The rearrangement uses TRBV5-1 and TRBJ2-2, with D uncertain. CDR1 and CDR2 from the germline V gene are SGHRS and YFSETQ. CDR3 length: 13 amino acids. V dropped 0 bases and J dropped 5 bases, with 5 bases sitting between them. The DNA for the CDR3 is TGCGCCAGCAGCTTGGGTCCGACCGGGGAGCTGTTTTTT. The encoded protein is CASSLGPTGELFF.

This clone was seen at least ten times. This rearrangement joins TRBV7-3 to TRBJ2-2; D possibly corresponds to TRBD1 (6 bases). The germline gives CDR1 SGHTA, CDR2 FQGTGA. Trimming pared 5 bases from V and 4 bases from J, leaving 11 bases between. This CDR3 region has 14 residues. CDR3: CASSIQGTTGELFF. The CDR3 DNA reads as TGTGCCAGCAGCATACAGGGAACCACCGGGGAGCTGTTTTTT.

Only a few counts were recorded for this clone. The rearrangement uses TRBV7-9 and TRBJ2-7; no clear D. This CDR3 is built from 15 residues. Germline CDR1 is SEHNR and CDR2 is FQNEAQ (reference sequence). V lost 5 bases, J lost 2 bases, and 16 bases lay in between. CDR3 nucleotides: TGTGCCAGCAGCCCCGGCAGCACTATAACCTACGAGCAGTACTTC. Amino acids: CASSPGSTITYEQYF.

In its sample, this clone was seen many times. The genes are TRBV12-3 or TRBV12-4 and TRBJ2-2; a weak D match, TRBD2 (5 bases). V lost 2 bases and J lost 5, with 12 bases in between. The CDR3 totals 15 residues. The CDR3 sequence: CASSLSSSGTGELFF. Written as DNA, the CDR3 is TGTGCCAGCAGTTTAAGCTCGTCGGGGACCGGGGAGCTGTTTTTT.

This clone was seen repeatedly, ten times or more. CDR3 nucleotide sequence: TGTGCCAGCAGCCCAAGGGGGGGGCGAAACACTGAAGCTTTCTTT. Translating gives CASSPRGGRNTEAFF. The rearrangement joins TRBV5-6 to TRBJ1-1; D possibly corresponds to TRBD1 (6 bases). Trimming removed 4 bases from V and 2 bases from J, with 15 bases in between. CDR3 length: 15 residues. Germline loops: CDR1 SGHDT, CDR2 YYEEEE.

This clone was seen repeatedly, ten times or more. The rearrangement joins TRBV5-1 to TRBJ1-1; 8 nucleotides line up with TRBD1. There are 13 residues in the CDR3. V trimming: 3 bases; J trimming: 3 bases; junction bases outside the gene matches: 1. The V gene's germline CDR1 is SGHRS and CDR2 YFSETQ. CDR3 DNA sequence: TGCGCCAGCAGCTGGGGACAGGACACTGAAGCTTTCTTT. Translation: CASSWGQDTEAFF.